This TCR beta chain is from a study of blood T cell repertoires in COVID-19. About the study: Sites in the United States, Italy and Spain provided acute and convalescent COVID-19 samples.

Libraries were prepared by immunoSEQ multiplex PCR; TCRdb keeps only in-frame clonotypes and omits some of them. The table records about 100,000 clones, around nine tenths of them present only once. This TCR derives from a man in his sixties with acute or convalescent COVID-19. The specimen was peripheral blood.

CDR3 sequence: CASSPIRGPNTEAFF. CDR3 nucleotide sequence: TGCGCCAGCAGTCCAATCAGGGGGCCGAACACTGAAGCTTTCTTT. This rearrangement joins TRBV10-1 to TRBJ1-1; 8 nucleotides agree with TRBD1. V lost 5 bases to trimming and J lost 1 base; unmatched junction nucleotides: 6. CDR1 and CDR2 (germline): WNHNN, SYGVQD (reference sequence). The CDR3 loop spans 15 amino acids.